The 23 T cell receptor beta chains below come from one sample, sequenced in a study of graft-versus-host responses after intestinal transplantation. The antigens of these receptors remain unknown. TCRdb keeps only in-frame clones here, not all; method: immunoSEQ multiplex PCR. Of 95,000 to 110,000 clones detected, 80% to 95% appear once; the ten largest clones hold around 1.2%. The material was unstimulated CD8+ T cells sorted from spleen or lymph node cells, obtained before intestinal transplant. The source is a human donor who received an intestinal transplant.

The CDR3 DNA reads TGTGCCAGCAGCTTAGAAGGGTACTATGGCTACACCTTC. Translation gives CASSLEGYYGYTF. The chain employs TRBV7-9 and TRBJ1-2; no definite D call. Trimming pared 1 base from V and 3 bases from J, leaving 6 bases between. CDR3 length: 13 amino acids. The germline V gene encodes CDR1 SEHNR and CDR2 FQNEAQ (reference sequence).

The chain uses TRBV6-5 and TRBJ2-3; unclear D gene. Germline V gene lookup returns CDR1 MNHEY and CDR2 SVGAGI. The CDR3 runs 11 residues. V lost 6 bases and J lost 5, with 6 bases in between. This CDR3 is CASRLRDTQYF. The CDR3, as DNA: TGTGCCAGCAGATTACGAGATACGCAGTATTTT.

The V and J genes are TRBV6-6 and TRBJ2-2; unclear D gene. CDR3 length: 13 amino acids. The V and J ends lost 3 bases and 1 base respectively, with 3 bases between them. In germline, CDR1 is MNHNY, CDR2 SVGAGI (reference sequence). The DNA for the CDR3 is TGTGCCAGCAGTTATCTGAACACCGGGGAGCTGTTTTTT. This gives the protein CASSYLNTGELFF.

This rearrangement joins TRBV30 to TRBJ2-1; 11 nucleotides agree with TRBD1. The length of the CDR3 is 13 residues. The ends lost 5 bases at V and 5 bases at J; junction bases unmatched: 2. CDR1 and CDR2 (germline): GTSNPN, SVGIG (reference sequence). CDR3 region: CAWGDRGDNEQFF. The CDR3 DNA reads as TGTGCCTGGGGGGACAGGGGGGACAATGAGCAGTTCTTC.

The rearrangement links TRBV19 to TRBJ1-1, with 7 bases matching TRBD1. The CDR3 is 13 amino acids. V was clipped by 6 bases and J by 5 bases; unmatched bases: 6. Germline CDR1 and CDR2: LNHDA and SQIVND (reference sequence). CDR3 residues: CASRQGQTTEAFF. Written as DNA, the CDR3 is TGTGCCAGTAGGCAGGGACAGACTACTGAAGCTTTCTTT.

The rearrangement links TRBV11-2 to TRBJ1-3, with D unresolved. Germline loops: CDR1 SGHAT, CDR2 FQNNGV. V gave up 1 base and J gave up 0 bases, with 7 bases separating them. CDR3 length: 15 residues. The CDR3 spells CASSLVANSGNTIYF. CDR3 sequence (DNA): TGTGCCAGCAGCTTAGTGGCAAACTCTGGAAACACCATATATTTT.

The J gene is TRBJ2-5, the V gene TRBV12-5; perhaps TRBD2 as D (6 bases). CDR1 and CDR2 (germline): LGHNT, FRNRAP. V gave up 6 bases and J gave up 1 base, with 15 bases separating them. The CDR3 has 15 amino acids. CDR3 sequence reads: CASGPTPGLQETQYF. For the CDR3, the DNA is TGTGCTAGTGGACCCACGCCGGGACTCCAAGAGACCCAGTACTTC.

The chain uses TRBV11-2 and TRBJ2-1; 9 bases fit TRBD1. The CDR3 runs 15 residues. Germline V lookup: CDR1 SGHAT, CDR2 FQNNGV. V trimming: 3 bases; J trimming: 4 bases; junction bases outside the gene matches: 4. CDR3 sequence: CASSFQTGGYNEQFF. The CDR3 nucleotides are TGTGCCAGCAGCTTTCAGACAGGGGGGTACAATGAGCAGTTCTTC.

The V gene is TRBV29-1, the J gene TRBJ2-7; D is unresolved. Germline V gene sequence: CDR1 SQVTM, CDR2 ANQGSEA. There are 11 residues in the CDR3. V gave up 0 bases and J gave up 6 bases, with 6 bases separating them. DNA of the CDR3: TGCAGCGTTGAAGAGGGCCTCGAGCAGTACTTC. It codes for CSVEEGLEQYF.

The rearrangement joins TRBV5-6 to TRBJ2-1; D is unclear. The length of the CDR3 is 15 residues. The germline gives CDR1 SGHDT, CDR2 YYEEEE. V was cut by 0 bases and J by 2 bases, with 9 bases left in between. The CDR3 here is CASSLVSQPYNEQFF. The CDR3 coding sequence is TGTGCCAGCAGCTTGGTAAGCCAGCCCTACAATGAGCAGTTCTTC.

This clone was found once. The genes are TRBV7-8 and TRBJ2-1; a weak D match, TRBD1 (6 bases). Trimming stripped 1 base from V and 6 bases from J, with 16 bases between. The length of the CDR3 is 16 residues. In germline, CDR1 is SGHVS, CDR2 FQNEAQ. CDR3 coding DNA: TGTGCCAGCAGCTTAGATAAACAGGGTTTTTTCAATGAGCAGTTCTTC. Amino acids: CASSLDKQGFFNEQFF.

This clone has just one count. The CDR3 here is CASSGDRFYEQYF. The CDR3 bases are TGTGCCAGCAGCGGGGACAGGTTCTACGAGCAGTACTTC. The chain employs TRBV6-1 and TRBJ2-7, with TRBD1 identical over 8 bases. The junction had 4 bases not matched to a gene; V was cut back by 6 bases and J by 3 bases. Germline V gene lookup returns CDR1 MNHNS and CDR2 SASEGT. The CDR3 totals 13 residues.

The gene calls are TRBV9 and TRBJ2-1; weak D call: TRBD1 (6 bases). The CDR3 covers 16 residues. CDR1 is SGDLS and CDR2 is YYNGEE in the germline V gene. Trimming removed 0 bases at V and 1 base at J, with 11 bases between. CDR3 in amino acids: CASSVGRGWSYNEQFF. CDR3 sequence (DNA): TGTGCCAGCAGCGTAGGAAGGGGGTGGTCCTACAATGAGCAGTTCTTC. The full variable domain, its missing parts supplied by reference TRBV9 and TRBJ2-1, is DSGVTQTPKHLITATGQRVTLRCSPRSGDLSVYWYQQSLDQGLQFLIQYYNGEERAKGNILERFSAQQFPDLHSELNLSSLELGDSALYFCASSVGRGWSYNEQFFGPGTRLTVL.

J is TRBJ2-1 and V is TRBV4-1; 7 nucleotides align to TRBD2. The V gene's germline CDR1 is MGHRA and CDR2 YSYEKL. V shed 3 bases and J 4 bases; nucleotides not matched to a gene: 3. The CDR3 totals 14 residues. The CDR3: CASSQRTSYNEQFF. CDR3 nucleotides: TGCGCCAGCAGCCAGAGGACTAGTTACAATGAGCAGTTCTTC.

The genes are TRBV12-5 and TRBJ2-7; 7 bases are shared with TRBD2. The CDR3 extends over 14 amino acids. The germline V gene has CDR1 LGHNT and CDR2 FRNRAP. J was trimmed by 3 bases and V by 5 bases; bases with no gene match: 7. CDR3 amino acids: CASGTFGGGYEQYF. CDR3 nucleotides: TGTGCTAGTGGTACATTTGGGGGGGGCTACGAGCAGTACTTC.

This chain uses TRBV9 with TRBJ2-1; 8 bases fit TRBD2. The J segment lost 3 bases and the V segment lost 1 base, leaving 3 bases of the junction unmatched. This CDR3 is built from 15 residues. Germline loops: CDR1 SGDLS, CDR2 YYNGEE. CDR3 in DNA: TGTGCCAGCAGCGTATCGGGGGGGGTCTACAATGAGCAGTTCTTC. Encoded protein: CASSVSGGVYNEQFF.

V is TRBV12-5 and J is TRBJ2-7; D unclear. The CDR3 sequence is 12 residues long. V lost 1 base and J 4 bases, leaving 5 bases between the germline ends. The germline V gene has CDR1 LGHNT and CDR2 FRNRAP. This chain's CDR3 is CASGLAAYEQYF. In DNA form, the CDR3 reads TGTGCTAGTGGTTTGGCAGCTTACGAGCAGTACTTC.

The chain uses TRBV11-1 and TRBJ2-3, with no clear D. The CDR3 has 12 residues. Trimming took 3 bases from V and 2 from J, leaving 3 bases between them. In germline, CDR1 is SGHAT, CDR2 FQDESV (reference sequence). CDR3: CASSFYTDTQYF. The CDR3 coding sequence is TGTGCCAGCAGCTTCTACACAGATACGCAGTATTTT. Using reference TRBV11-1 and TRBJ2-3 for the parts outside the CDR3, the full variable domain is EAEVAQSPRYKITEKSQAVAFWCDPISGHATLYWYRQILGQGPELLVQFQDESVVDDSQLPKDRFSAERLKGVDSTLKIQPAELGDSAMYLCASSFYTDTQYFGPGTRLTVL.

The V gene is TRBV27, the J gene TRBJ2-7; possibly TRBD1 for D (6 bases). This CDR3 region has 14 residues. Germline CDR1 is MNHEY and CDR2 is SMNVEV (reference sequence). The germline V and J ends were trimmed by 2 bases and 2 bases, with 10 bases remaining between them. CDR3 region: CASSLVSGAYEQYF. In DNA form, the CDR3 reads TGTGCCAGCAGTTTAGTGTCAGGGGCCTACGAGCAGTACTTC.

The V call is TRBV2, the J call TRBJ2-1; a possible D gene is TRBD2 (6 bases). The CDR3 consists of 14 residues. CDR1 is SNHLY, CDR2 FYNNEI, per germline. Trimming shortened V by 8 bases and J by 4 bases, and 15 bases separated the two germline ends. The CDR3 protein is CASPPGEVYNEQFF. The CDR3 DNA reads TGTGCCAGCCCCCCGGGGGAGGTATACAATGAGCAGTTCTTC.

The gene calls are TRBV12-5 and TRBJ1-2; D call uncertain. The CDR3 is made up of 17 amino acids. The V gene's germline CDR1 is LGHNT and CDR2 FRNRAP. The V gene lost 3 bases and the J gene lost 4 bases, with 21 bases spanning the gap. The CDR3 spells CASGFPGQPPNPYGYTF. The CDR3 DNA sequence: TGTGCTAGTGGTTTCCCCGGGCAACCACCTAACCCCTATGGCTACACCTTC.

A word on this clone: One end of the junction does not line up with germline, which may come from a read error. This chain joins TRBV2 and TRBJ2-1, with D tentatively TRBD2 (7 bases). Germline CDR1 is SNHLY and CDR2 is FYNNEI. This CDR3 region has 15 residues. CDR3 bases: TGTGCCAGCAGAGAAGGGGGGGGCGTCGTGCATGAGCAGTTCTTC. This translates into CASREGGGVVHEQFF.

The chain joins TRBV27 to TRBJ1-2, with D possibly being TRBD1 (6 bases). This CDR3 is 14 amino acids long. Germline V gene lookup returns CDR1 MNHEY and CDR2 SMNVEV (reference sequence). V gave up 3 bases and J gave up 6 bases, with 14 bases separating them. CDR3 in amino acids: CASSFLTGKDGYTF. The CDR3 DNA follows: TGTGCCAGCAGTTTCCTTACAGGGAAGGATGGCTACACCTTC.